This T cell receptor (beta chain) was retrieved from a study of blood T cells in healthy people across ages. V lost 5 bases and J lost 4; bases outside the gene matches: 10. Germline lookup yields CDR1 SEHNR and CDR2 FQNEAQ (reference sequence). CDR3 length equals 15 residues. This clonotype appeared a single time. A second about 6 to 12 cycle PCR used barcoded and J-beta primers. Each CDR3 protein gets one entry after TCRdb re-called the 5' RACE reads with MiXCR. The table includes some 670,000 distinct CDR3 sequences, 52% detected once. This sequence originates from a woman older than 75 in good health. The chain links TRBV7-9 to TRBJ2-7; 8 nucleotides line up with TRBD1. Sequencing was carried out using blood. DNA for the CDR3: TGTGCCAGCAGCCCTCAAACAGGGGGGTATTACGAGCAGTACTTC. Encoded protein: CASSPQTGGYYEQYF.